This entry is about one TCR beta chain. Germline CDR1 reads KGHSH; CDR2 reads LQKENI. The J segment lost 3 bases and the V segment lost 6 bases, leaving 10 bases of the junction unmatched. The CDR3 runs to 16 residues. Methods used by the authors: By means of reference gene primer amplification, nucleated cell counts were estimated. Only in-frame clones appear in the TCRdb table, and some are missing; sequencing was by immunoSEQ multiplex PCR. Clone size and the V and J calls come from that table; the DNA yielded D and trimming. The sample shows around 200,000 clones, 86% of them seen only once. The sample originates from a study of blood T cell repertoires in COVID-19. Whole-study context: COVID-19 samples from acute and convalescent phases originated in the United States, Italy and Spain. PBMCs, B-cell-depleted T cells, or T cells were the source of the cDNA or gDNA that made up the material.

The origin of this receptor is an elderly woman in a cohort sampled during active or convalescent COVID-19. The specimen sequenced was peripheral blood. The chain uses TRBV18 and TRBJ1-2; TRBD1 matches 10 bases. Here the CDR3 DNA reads TGTGCCAGCTCGCAGGGACAGGGGCCTTATTACTATGGCTACACCTTC. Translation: CASSQGQGPYYYGYTF.